One sample yielded the 16 T cell receptor beta chains listed below, sequenced in a study of shared clonotypes between healthy human individuals. Sequenced by immunoSEQ multiplex PCR; TCRdb stores in-frame clones only, minus some. Among over a million clones, roughly 74% were seen once, and the ten largest hold roughly 0.57%. The sequencing sample was made of memory CD4+ T cells from PBMCs. Subset indicated: CD45RA-negative fraction. The receptors stem from a man between 18 and 29 years old in good health. Some clones in this sample may be carry-over from other donors' samples.

V is TRBV14 and J is TRBJ1-1; D is unresolved. CDR1 and CDR2 from the germline V gene are SGHDN and FVKESK. V lost 8 bases and J lost 6, with 13 bases in between. This CDR3 contains 12 residues. CDR3 nucleotides: TGTGCCAGCGGGTGGACGGGCGCTGAAGCTTTCTTT. Its translation is CASGWTGAEAFF.

The sample holds a few counts of this clone. This sequence joins TRBV27 and TRBJ2-2; TRBD2 aligns across 7 bases. This CDR3 contains 16 residues. Germline trimming cut 5 bases from V and 7 bases from J; bases unmatched to any gene: 13. Germline-derived CDR1 and CDR2 are MNHEY and SMNVEV (reference sequence). The CDR3 loop is CASSRGGAGDVGELFF. Here the CDR3 DNA reads TGTGCCAGCAGTCGGGGAGGGGCGGGAGATGTCGGGGAGCTGTTTTTT.

The V and J genes are TRBV11-3 and TRBJ2-5; possible D gene TRBD1, 6 bases. CDR1 is SGHNT and CDR2 is YENEEA in the germline V gene. CDR3 length equals 13 residues. The ends were cut back, 4 bases at V and 9 bases at J, with 15 bases in the middle. The CDR3 reads CASSSERHRAQYF. CDR3 DNA: TGTGCCAGCAGCTCCGAGCGGCACAGGGCCCAGTACTTC.

This clone has a handful of counts. This chain links TRBV9 with TRBJ2-5; unclear D gene. Germline V gene data show CDR1 as SGDLS and CDR2 as YYNGEE. Trimming took off 0 bases at V and 5 bases at J, with 8 bases between the two ends. CDR3 length equals 13 residues. The CDR3 here is CASSVDVGETQYF. The CDR3 nucleotides are TGTGCCAGCAGCGTAGACGTAGGGGAGACCCAGTACTTC.

This CDR3 reads CASSSDGFINPYEQYF. DNA of the CDR3: TGCGCCAGCAGCTCCGACGGGTTTATTAACCCCTACGAGCAGTACTTC. The chain employs TRBV4-1 and TRBJ2-7; D ambiguous. This CDR3 comprises 16 residues. V was shortened by 5 bases and J by 2 bases, with 19 bases between the two germline ends. Germline V CDR1 and CDR2: MGHRA, YSYEKL.

This clone has only one observation. This chain links TRBV5-1 with TRBJ2-1; TRBD2 matches at 9 bases. With V trimmed by 2 bases and J by 9 bases, 9 bases remained unmatched. CDR1 and CDR2 from the germline V gene are SGHRS and YFSETQ. The CDR3 has 15 residues. The CDR3 DNA sequence: TGCGCCAGCAGCTTAATTAGCGGGAGAGCGGCTGAGCAGTTCTTC. This encodes CASSLISGRAAEQFF.

CDR3 sequence (DNA): TGCGCCAGCAGCTTCCTTTCCACTAACAATGAGCAGTTCTTC. This translates into CASSFLSTNNEQFF. This sequence joins TRBV5-1 and TRBJ2-1, with D unresolved. Germline loops: CDR1 SGHRS, CDR2 YFSETQ. V lost 2 bases to trimming and J lost 5 bases, with 11 bases between them. The CDR3 is made up of 14 amino acids. The full variable domain, in which reference TRBV5-1 and TRBJ2-1 provide the parts outside the CDR3, is KAGVTQTPRYLIKTRGQQVTLSCSPISGHRSVSWYQQTPGQGLQFLFEYFSETQRNKGNFPGRFSGRQFSNSRSEMNVSTLELGDSALYLCASSFLSTNNEQFFGPGTRLTVL.

The chain combines TRBV5-1 with TRBJ2-1, with D perhaps matching TRBD2 (6 bases). CDR1 and CDR2 from the germline V gene are SGHRS and YFSETQ. CDR3 length: 14 amino acids. V dropped 5 bases and J dropped 7 bases, with 16 bases sitting between them. Written as DNA, the CDR3 is TGCGCCAGCAGACCGACGGGACTCCAGAATGAGCAGTTCTTC. Protein: CASRPTGLQNEQFF.

The chain has TRBV27 and TRBJ1-2, with D perhaps TRBD1 (5 bases). Germline V gene sequence: CDR1 MNHEY, CDR2 SMNVEV (reference sequence). V was clipped by 8 bases and J by 7 bases, with 23 bases between them. The CDR3 covers 15 residues. The CDR3 sequence: CASGTNVGGSGGYTF. The CDR3 DNA is TGTGCCAGCGGCACAAATGTGGGGGGGTCAGGTGGCTACACCTTC.

The chain carries TRBV9 and TRBJ2-1; 9 nucleotides align to TRBD1. This CDR3 is built from 15 residues. The V gene end was trimmed by 1 base and the J gene end by 2 bases; junction bases not matched to a gene: 1. Looked up from germline, CDR1 is SGDLS and CDR2 is YYNGEE. The CDR3 is CASSVNRGPYNEQFF. As DNA, the CDR3 is TGTGCCAGCAGCGTAAACAGGGGGCCCTACAATGAGCAGTTCTTC.

The CDR3 sequence: CATSRGGTSGSREQFF. As DNA, the CDR3 is TGTGCCACCAGCAGAGGGGGGACTAGCGGGAGTAGGGAGCAGTTCTTC. The chain links TRBV15 to TRBJ2-1; TRBD2 matches at 14 bases. CDR1 and CDR2 from the germline V gene are LNHNV and YYDKDF (reference sequence). J lost 10 bases, V lost 1 base, and 6 bases had no gene match. CDR3 length: 16 residues.

J is TRBJ1-5 and V is TRBV30, with D possibly being TRBD1 (5 bases). Trimming removed 3 bases from V and 0 bases from J, with 12 bases in between. This CDR3 contains 15 residues. In germline, CDR1 is GTSNPN, CDR2 SVGIG (reference sequence). The CDR3 loop is CAWRHRDYSNQPQHF. CDR3 nucleotide sequence: TGTGCCTGGAGACACCGGGACTATAGCAATCAGCCCCAGCATTTT.

The chain is built from TRBV5-5 and TRBJ1-5; TRBD1 agrees at 9 bases. CDR3 length: 17 residues. The junction had 12 bases not matched to a gene; V was cut back by 4 bases and J by 4 bases. Germline CDR1 SGHKS, CDR2 YYEKEE (reference sequence). The CDR3 loop is CASSPLGTGWGNQPQHF. DNA of the CDR3: TGTGCCAGCAGCCCATTAGGGACAGGGTGGGGAAATCAGCCCCAGCATTTT.

A remark on this clone: Different DNA sequences within this sample yield the same CDR3. The chain has TRBV9 and TRBJ2-2, with 8 bases that match TRBD2. This CDR3 has 16 amino acids. Trimming took 0 bases from V and 2 from J; bases not matched to a gene: 3. Looked up from germline, CDR1 is SGDLS and CDR2 is YYNGEE. The CDR3 nucleotides are TGTGCCAGCAGCGTAGCCGGGGGGGCTAACACCGGGGAGCTGTTTTTT. Translated, it gives CASSVAGGANTGELFF.

This clone was seen repeatedly, ten times or more. V and J are TRBV4-2 and TRBJ2-3, with D possibly matching TRBD1 (6 bases). CDR1 LGHNA and CDR2 YNFKEQ come from the germline V gene. V shed 3 bases and J shed 1 base, with 17 bases lying between them. This CDR3 region has 17 residues. The CDR3 nucleotides read TGTGCCAGCAGCCAGGGGGCCCATCAGGCACGCACAGATACGCAGTATTTT. Protein sequence: CASSQGAHQARTDTQYF.

The V call is TRBV4-2, the J call TRBJ2-7, with D perhaps being TRBD1 or TRBD2 (6 bases each). Germline CDR1 reads LGHNA; CDR2 reads YNFKEQ. V lost 4 bases and J 7 bases, leaving 29 bases between the germline ends. The CDR3 is 18 residues long. CDR3 nucleotide sequence: TGTGCCAGCAGCCCCCTGGGGGGCCCTGTAAGACATAGTGAGGAGCAGTACTTC. Amino acid sequence: CASSPLGGPVRHSEEQYF.